This T cell receptor beta chain was recovered during a study of CD8 T cells in Susac syndrome (dated by TCRdb to between 2019 and 2020). About the investigation overall: Of the Susac syndrome patients who were sequenced, about 6 had clinically active disease and 8 or 9 were in clinical remission. At blood withdrawal, Susac syndrome patients were therapy-naive, treated with corticosteroids (with IVIg additionally given to some), or treated with IVIg alone. The study used repertoire sequencing to test whether antigen drove CD8+ T cell activation and differentiation in Susac syndrome. The clonality of the CD8+ T cell repertoire was compared across 12 healthy donors, some 14 Susac syndrome patients and about 16 multiple sclerosis patients. Overall study outcomes, separate from this receptor: The study acknowledged that relatively few individuals were included in the TCR sequencing and HLA analysis. Clonal expansion was observed in Susac syndrome CD8+ repertoires, with the highest expansion in CD8+ TEMRA cells and greater expansion in clinically active than in remitting patients. Sixteen Susac-specific public clones were identified in the total CD8+ repertoire, and four to six Susac-specific public clones were identified in the CD8+ TEMRA repertoire.

High-throughput TCR beta sequencing profiled peripheral blood CD8+ and CD4+ T cells from healthy donors, Susac syndrome patients and multiple sclerosis patients. The Susac syndrome patients fulfilled recently defined diagnostic criteria for either definite or probable disease. CD8+ TEMRA cells were enriched by FACS, while bulk CD8+ and CD4+ T cells were purified by magnetic negative isolation. Blood was collected in EDTA tubes and processed within 24 hours, with PBMCs isolated through density gradient centrifugation. PBMCs destined for TCR sequencing were cryopreserved in liquid nitrogen and later thawed in a 37 °C water bath. The sorted or isolated CD4+, CD8+ and CD8+ TEMRA cells reached a purity of at least 90%. As to this clonotype: The clone's antigen remains unknown. Base qualities are not recorded, but no much larger clone differs from it by a single base.

RNA was extracted using the RNeasy kit, and roughly 0.45 to 1 microgram was reverse transcribed with random hexamers. TCR beta CDR3 regions were amplified with the immunoSEQ multiplex PCR assay covering 54 Vbeta and 13 Jbeta segments. To correct PCR amplification bias, a synthetic template baseline was used for both primer optimization and computational correction. Per the original workflow: Reads were annotated to V, D and J genes according to IMGT and were analyzed with immunoSEQ Analyzer, with only productive sequences retained. Clonality was computed as one minus Shannon entropy normalized by log2 of the number of productive unique sequences. For each patient and control, public and private clones were evaluated among the 100 most prevalent clones. Clones were defined as Susac-specific when absent from the healthy and MS cohorts, from some 1,100 published viral clones and from other ImmuneACCESS disease sequences. TCRdb passed the public sequencing reads through fastp at Q25 and MiXCR, retaining productive beta sequences. Under each unique CDR3 protein, matching rows form one entry showing the most common genes and DNA. The V and J calls, along with clone size, are taken from TCRdb and not from the paper's own processing. The sample table contains around 80,000 distinct CDR3 sequences; only one count was recorded for approximately 95% of them. The ten top clones hold 0.45% to 0.55% of the sample.

Based on the germline V gene (reference sequence), the CDR1 and CDR2 sequences are LNHDA and SQIVND. From cysteine to phenylalanine, the CDR3 is 10 amino acids long. The DNA shown is the 30-base CDR3, in frame from base 1. V and J lose 6 bases and 9 bases, and a span of 8 bases separates them. Specimen: CD8+ T cells from PBMCs. This clonotype was obtained from a human donor with Susac syndrome. The chain was built from TRBV19 and TRBJ1-1; the D gene is perhaps TRBD1, on 5 matching bases. The base sequence is TGTGCCAGTAGGGGGGAGAAAGCTTTCTTT. Translated, it reads CASRGEKAFF.